A single sample gave rise to the 3 T cell receptor beta chains below, sequenced in a study of cytomegalovirus exposure and HLA in healthy donors. The PCR made use of 60 Vbeta and 13 Jbeta primers. Generated by immunoSEQ multiplex PCR, the TCRdb table keeps only in-frame clones and is missing some. The sample includes more than 150,000 clones, around 84% seen only once; the top ten take approximately 1.2%. Sequencing input: PBMCs. These receptors were obtained from a girl aged 2 to 10 in good health and CMV-seropositive.

The rearrangement uses TRBV5-1 and TRBJ1-1; 8 bases line up with TRBD1. J gave up 3 bases and V 0 bases, and 7 bases lay outside the gene matches. Germline V gene data show CDR1 as SGHRS and CDR2 as YFSETQ. The CDR3 is 16 amino acids. The DNA of the CDR3 is TGCGCCAGCAGCTTGGCCCCCACAGGGGGGGACACTGAAGCTTTCTTT. Protein sequence: CASSLAPTGGDTEAFF.

V is TRBV7-9 and J is TRBJ2-2, with D perhaps TRBD2 (5 bases). Trimming shortened V by 0 bases and J by 4 bases, and 12 bases separated the two germline ends. The CDR3 loop spans 16 amino acids. Germline CDR1 reads SEHNR; CDR2 reads FQNEAQ (reference sequence). The chain's CDR3 is CASSLASGKFTGELFF. The CDR3 nucleotides are TGTGCCAGCAGCTTAGCAAGCGGAAAGTTCACCGGGGAGCTGTTTTTT.

This clone occurred once. The chain links TRBV27 to TRBJ2-5, with D perhaps matching TRBD2 (7 bases). The end of the DNA aligns better with TRBJ2-7, so the J call may be wrong. Germline V lookup: CDR1 MNHEY, CDR2 SMNVEV (reference sequence). CDR3 size: 18 residues. The CDR3 here is CASTPLGRGRGLSDEQYF. The CDR3 nucleotides read TGTGCCAGCACCCCTTTAGGCCGGGGGCGGGGGTTAAGTGACGAGCAGTACTTC.